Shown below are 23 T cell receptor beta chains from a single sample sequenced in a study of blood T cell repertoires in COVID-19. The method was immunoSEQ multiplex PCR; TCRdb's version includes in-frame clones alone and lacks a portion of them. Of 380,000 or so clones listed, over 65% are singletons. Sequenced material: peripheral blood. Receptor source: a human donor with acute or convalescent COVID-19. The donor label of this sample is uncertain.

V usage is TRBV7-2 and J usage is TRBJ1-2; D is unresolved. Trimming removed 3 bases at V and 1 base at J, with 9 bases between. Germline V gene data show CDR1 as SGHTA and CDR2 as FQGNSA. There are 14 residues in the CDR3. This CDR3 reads CASSFGGFNYGYTF. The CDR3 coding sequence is TGTGCCAGCAGCTTTGGAGGGTTTAACTATGGCTACACCTTC.

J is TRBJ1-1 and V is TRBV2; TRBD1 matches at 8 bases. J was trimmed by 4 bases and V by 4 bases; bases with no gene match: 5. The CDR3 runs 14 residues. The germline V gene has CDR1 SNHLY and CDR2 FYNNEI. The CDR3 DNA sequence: TGTGCCAGCAGTGTCCGGACAGGGCCCACTGAAGCTTTCTTT. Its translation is CASSVRTGPTEAFF.

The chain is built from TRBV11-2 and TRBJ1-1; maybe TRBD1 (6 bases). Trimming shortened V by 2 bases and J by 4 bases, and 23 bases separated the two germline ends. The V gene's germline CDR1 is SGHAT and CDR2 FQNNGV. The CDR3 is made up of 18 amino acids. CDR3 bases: TGTGCCAGCAGCTTATTCCCCCCCCAGGGGCGCCAAAGCACTGAAGCTTTCTTT. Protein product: CASSLFPPQGRQSTEAFF.

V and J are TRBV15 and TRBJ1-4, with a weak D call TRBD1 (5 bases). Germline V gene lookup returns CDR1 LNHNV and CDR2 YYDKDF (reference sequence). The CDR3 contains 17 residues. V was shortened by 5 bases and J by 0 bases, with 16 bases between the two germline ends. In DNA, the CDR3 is TGTGCCACCAGCCGGAGGGGCCCTAGTGCAACTAATGAAAAACTGTTTTTT. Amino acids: CATSRRGPSATNEKLFF.

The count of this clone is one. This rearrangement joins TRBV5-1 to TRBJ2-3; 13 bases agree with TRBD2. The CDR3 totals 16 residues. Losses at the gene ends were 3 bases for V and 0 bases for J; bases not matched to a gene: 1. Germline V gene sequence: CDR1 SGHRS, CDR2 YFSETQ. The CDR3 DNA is TGCGCCAGCAGCTGGACTAGCGGGAGTAGCACAGATACGCAGTATTTT. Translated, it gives CASSWTSGSSTDTQYF.

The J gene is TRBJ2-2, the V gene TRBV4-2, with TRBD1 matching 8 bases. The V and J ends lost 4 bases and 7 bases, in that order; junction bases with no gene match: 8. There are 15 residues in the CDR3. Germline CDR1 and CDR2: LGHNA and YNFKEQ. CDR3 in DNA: TGTGCCAGCAGCCCGACAGGGGTTAAGGACGGGGAGCTGTTTTTT. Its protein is CASSPTGVKDGELFF.

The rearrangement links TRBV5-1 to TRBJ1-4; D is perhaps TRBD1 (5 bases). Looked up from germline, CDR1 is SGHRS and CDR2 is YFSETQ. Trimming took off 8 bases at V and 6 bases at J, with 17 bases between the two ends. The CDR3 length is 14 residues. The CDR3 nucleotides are TGCGCCAGTCGGGACTTGTCTACTTATGAAAAACTGTTTTTT. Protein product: CASRDLSTYEKLFF. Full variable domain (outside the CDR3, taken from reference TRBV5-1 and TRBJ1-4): KAGVTQTPRYLIKTRGQQVTLSCSPISGHRSVSWYQQTPGQGLQFLFEYFSETQRNKGNFPGRFSGRQFSNSRSEMNVSTLELGDSALYLCASRDLSTYEKLFFGSGTQLSVL.

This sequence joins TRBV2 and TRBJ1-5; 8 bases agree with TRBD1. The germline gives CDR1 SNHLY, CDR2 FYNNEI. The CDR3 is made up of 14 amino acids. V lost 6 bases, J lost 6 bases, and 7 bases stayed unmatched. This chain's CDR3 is CASSNGQGSQPQHF. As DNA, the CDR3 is TGTGCCAGCAGCAACGGACAGGGTAGTCAGCCCCAGCATTTT.

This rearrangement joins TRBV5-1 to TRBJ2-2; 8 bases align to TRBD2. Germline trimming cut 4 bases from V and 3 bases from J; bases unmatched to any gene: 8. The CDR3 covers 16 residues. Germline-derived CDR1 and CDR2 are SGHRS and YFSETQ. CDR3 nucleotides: TGCGCCAGCAGCCCCACGGGGGGGCCGTACACCGGGGAGCTGTTTTTT. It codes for CASSPTGGPYTGELFF.

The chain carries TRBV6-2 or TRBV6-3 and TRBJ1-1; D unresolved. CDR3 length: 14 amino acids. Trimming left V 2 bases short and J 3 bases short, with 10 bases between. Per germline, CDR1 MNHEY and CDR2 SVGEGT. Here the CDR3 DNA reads TGTGCCAGCAGTTACGAGACACTTTACACTGAAGCTTTCTTT. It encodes CASSYETLYTEAFF.

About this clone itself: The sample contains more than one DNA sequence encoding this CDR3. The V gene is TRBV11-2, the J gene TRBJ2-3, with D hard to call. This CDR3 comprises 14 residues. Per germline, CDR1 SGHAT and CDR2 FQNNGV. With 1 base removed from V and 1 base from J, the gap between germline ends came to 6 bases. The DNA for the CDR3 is TGTGCCAGCAGCTTAGTGCAGGGCACAGATACGCAGTATTTT. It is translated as CASSLVQGTDTQYF.

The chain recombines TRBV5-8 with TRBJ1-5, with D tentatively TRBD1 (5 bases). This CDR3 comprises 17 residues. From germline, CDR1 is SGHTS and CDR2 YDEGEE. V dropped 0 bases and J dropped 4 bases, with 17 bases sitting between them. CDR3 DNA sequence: TGTGCCAGCAGCTTGGCCAGTATTAGTACAGGAAATCAGCCCCAGCATTTT. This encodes CASSLASISTGNQPQHF.

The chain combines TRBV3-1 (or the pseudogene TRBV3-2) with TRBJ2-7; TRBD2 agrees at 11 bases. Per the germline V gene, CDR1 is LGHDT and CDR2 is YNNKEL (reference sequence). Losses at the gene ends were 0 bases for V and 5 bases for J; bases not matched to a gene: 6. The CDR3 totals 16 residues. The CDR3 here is CASSQEGRLAGHEQYF. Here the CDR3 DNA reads TGTGCCAGCAGCCAAGAAGGGCGACTAGCGGGGCACGAGCAGTACTTC.

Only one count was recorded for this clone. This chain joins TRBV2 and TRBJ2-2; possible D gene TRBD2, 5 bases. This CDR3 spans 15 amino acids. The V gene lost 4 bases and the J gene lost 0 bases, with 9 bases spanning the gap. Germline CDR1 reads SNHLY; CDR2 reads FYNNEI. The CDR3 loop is CASSGEGSNTGELFF. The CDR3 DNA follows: TGTGCCAGCAGTGGTGAGGGATCGAACACCGGGGAGCTGTTTTTT.

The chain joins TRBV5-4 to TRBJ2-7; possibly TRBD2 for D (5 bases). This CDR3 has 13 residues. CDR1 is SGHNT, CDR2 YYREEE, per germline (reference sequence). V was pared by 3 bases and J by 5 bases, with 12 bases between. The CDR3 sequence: CASSSRFSDEQYF. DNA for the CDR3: TGTGCCAGCAGCTCTAGGTTTAGCGACGAGCAGTACTTC.

CDR3 DNA sequence: TGCGCCAGTAGAGAACAGGTGAACACTGAAGCTTTCTTT. Translation: CASREQVNTEAFF. This chain links TRBV10-1 with TRBJ1-1, with a possible D match to TRBD1 (5 bases). The CDR3 runs to 13 residues. Per the germline V gene, CDR1 is WNHNN and CDR2 is SYGVQD (reference sequence). Trimming cost V 9 bases and J 0 bases, with 11 bases left between them.

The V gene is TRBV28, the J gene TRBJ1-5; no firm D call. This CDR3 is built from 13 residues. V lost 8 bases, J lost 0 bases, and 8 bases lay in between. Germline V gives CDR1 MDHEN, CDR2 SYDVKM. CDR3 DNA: TGTGCCAGCGGGCAAGTTAGCAATCAGCCCCAGCATTTT. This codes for CASGQVSNQPQHF.

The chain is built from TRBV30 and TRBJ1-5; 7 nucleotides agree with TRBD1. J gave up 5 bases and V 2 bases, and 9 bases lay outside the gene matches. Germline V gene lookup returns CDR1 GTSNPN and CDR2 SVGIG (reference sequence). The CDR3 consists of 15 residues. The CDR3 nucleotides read TGTGCCTGGAGTATCCCGGGCAGGGGGGATCAGCCCCAGCATTTT. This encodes CAWSIPGRGDQPQHF.

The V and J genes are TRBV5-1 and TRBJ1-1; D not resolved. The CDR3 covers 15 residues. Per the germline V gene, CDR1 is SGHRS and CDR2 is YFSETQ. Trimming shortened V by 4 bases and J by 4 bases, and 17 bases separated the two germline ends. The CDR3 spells CASSPGYRVGTEAFF. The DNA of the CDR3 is TGCGCCAGCAGCCCGGGGTATAGGGTAGGCACTGAAGCTTTCTTT.

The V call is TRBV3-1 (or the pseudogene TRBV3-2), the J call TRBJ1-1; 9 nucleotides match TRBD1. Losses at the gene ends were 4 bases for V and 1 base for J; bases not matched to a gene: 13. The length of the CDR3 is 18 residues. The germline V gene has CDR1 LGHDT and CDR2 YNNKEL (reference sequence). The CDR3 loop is CASSLNRDRAPGNTEAFF. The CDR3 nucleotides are TGTGCCAGCAGCCTCAACCGGGACAGGGCACCTGGGAACACTGAAGCTTTCTTT.

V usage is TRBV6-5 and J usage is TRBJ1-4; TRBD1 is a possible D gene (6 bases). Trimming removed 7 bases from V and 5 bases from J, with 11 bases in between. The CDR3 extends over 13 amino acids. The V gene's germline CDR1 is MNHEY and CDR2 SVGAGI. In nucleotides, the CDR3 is TGTGCCAGCACCCGGACAGAGAATGAAAAACTGTTTTTT. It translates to CASTRTENEKLFF.

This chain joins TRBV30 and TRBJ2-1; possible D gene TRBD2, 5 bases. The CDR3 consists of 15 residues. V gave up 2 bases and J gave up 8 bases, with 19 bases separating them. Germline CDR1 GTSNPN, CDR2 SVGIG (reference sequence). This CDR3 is CAWSRSGLTADEQFF. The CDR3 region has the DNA TGTGCCTGGAGTAGGAGTGGACTGACGGCCGATGAGCAGTTCTTC. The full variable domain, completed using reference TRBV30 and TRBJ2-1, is SQTIHQWPATLVQPVGSPLSLECTVEGTSNPNLYWYRQAAGRGLQLLFYSVGIGQISSEVPQNLSASRPQDRQFILSSKKLLLSDSGFYLCAWSRSGLTADEQFFGPGTRLTVL.

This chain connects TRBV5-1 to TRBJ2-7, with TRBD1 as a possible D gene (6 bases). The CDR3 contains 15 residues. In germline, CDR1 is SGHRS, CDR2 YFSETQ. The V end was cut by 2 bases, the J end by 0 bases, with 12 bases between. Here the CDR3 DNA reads TGCGCCAGCAGCTTAGACAGGTTAAGCTCCTACGAGCAGTACTTC. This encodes CASSLDRLSSYEQYF.